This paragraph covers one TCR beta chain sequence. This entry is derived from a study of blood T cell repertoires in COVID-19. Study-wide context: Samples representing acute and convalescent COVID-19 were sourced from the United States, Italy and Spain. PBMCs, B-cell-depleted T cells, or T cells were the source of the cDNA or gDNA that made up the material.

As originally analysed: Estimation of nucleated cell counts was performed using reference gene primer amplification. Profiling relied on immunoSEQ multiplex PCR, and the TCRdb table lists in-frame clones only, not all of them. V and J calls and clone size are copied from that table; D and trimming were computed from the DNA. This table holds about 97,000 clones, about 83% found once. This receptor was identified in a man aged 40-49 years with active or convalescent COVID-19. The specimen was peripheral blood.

The CDR3 region has the DNA TGCGCCAGCAGCTTAGACAGTAATAATGAAAAACTGTTTTTT. Translating it yields CASSLDSNNEKLFF. The chain couples TRBV5-1 to TRBJ1-4, with D possibly being TRBD1 (5 bases). The CDR3 sequence is 14 residues long. V was pared by 2 bases and J by 4 bases, with 9 bases between. Looked up from germline, CDR1 is SGHRS and CDR2 is YFSETQ. The entire variable domain, with the rest obtained from reference TRBV5-1 and TRBJ1-4, is as follows: KAGVTQTPRYLIKTRGQQVTLSCSPISGHRSVSWYQQTPGQGLQFLFEYFSETQRNKGNFPGRFSGRQFSNSRSEMNVSTLELGDSALYLCASSLDSNNEKLFFGSGTQLSVL.